This TCR beta chain was recovered during a study of regulatory T cells in long-lasting Graves disease. Study-wide results and limits: Persistent cases favored TRBV28, TRBJ1-2 and TRBJ2-5.

To make TCR beta libraries, researchers used iRepertoire HTBI primers and Arm-PCR of CDR3 regions. Per the authors' pipeline: In the combined samples, 62 TRBV and 14 TRBJ segments were identified. TCRdb reanalysed the multiplex PCR reads using MiXCR and keeps one entry per CDR3 protein. TCRdb assigned the V and J calls; the authors' analysis was not used. This sample has about half a million distinct CDR3 sequences, with around 13% found just once. This clonotype was detected a few times. Antigen unknown. Time point reported: newly diagnosed GD, antithyroid drugs for less than 3 months. Scientists built the TCR library using RNA that was extracted from PBMCs. This CDR3 is 14 amino acids long. Germline V gene lookup returns CDR1 SGHTS and CDR2 YDEGEE. Trimming shortened V by 0 bases and J by 1 base, and 7 bases separated the two germline ends. These same records also appear under a second study, on T cells in Graves' hyperthyroidism and ophthalmopathy. From that report: The TCR CDR3 was amplified in a first-round RT-PCR using the HTBI primer set. Ophthalmopathy was model-predicted a median approximately 6.9 months pre-onset.

The V and J genes are TRBV5-8 and TRBJ2-5; D is uncertain. The TCR originated in a woman in her twenties or thirties with Graves disease. Material: peripheral blood mononuclear cells (PBMCs), obtained at new diagnosis, from a patient treated with antithyroid drugs. The CDR3 sequence: CASSLVSVQETQYF. CDR3 bases: TGTGCCAGCAGCTTGGTATCGGTCCAAGAGACCCAGTACTTC.